This record covers a single T cell receptor beta chain. This entry belongs to a study of cytotoxic CD8 clonotypes in ibrutinib-treated CLL. The CDR3 runs to 14 residues. V was clipped by 5 bases and J by 3 bases, with 11 bases between them. CDR1 KGHSH and CDR2 LQKENI come from the germline V gene. Sequencing used immunoSEQ multiplex PCR; TCRdb keeps in-frame clones, though not all of them. The sample yields over 95,000 clones, approximately 58% seen once. This specimen was PBMCs, taken after 24 months of ibrutinib treatment. The sequence was obtained from a human donor with chronic lymphocytic leukemia. The rearrangement uses TRBV18 and TRBJ1-5, with D unclear. DNA for the CDR3: TGTGCCAGCTCATATCAGGAGATCAATCAGCCCCAGCATTTT. It translates to CASSYQEINQPQHF.